This TCR beta chain was sequenced during a study of T-cell reconstitution after alpha-beta-depleted transplantation in children. This clonotype was recorded a few times. Construction of the TCRbeta library involved unique molecular identifiers. TCRdb re-called the PCR reads through MiXCR, storing one row per CDR3 protein. Seen here are 250,000 to 300,000 distinct CDR3 sequences, 9.5% to 10% observed once, and the top ten hold 10%. This sequence originates from a human donor who donated a stem cell graft to a child with SCID. Sequences were derived from PBMCs from the stem cell graft donor, sampled from the stem cell graft.

The chain's CDR3 is CASSEGVAKNIQYF. CDR3 nucleotide sequence: TGTGCCAGCAGTGAGGGCGTAGCCAAAAACATTCAGTACTTC. The V and J genes are TRBV25-1 and TRBJ2-4; D ambiguous. Looked up from germline, CDR1 is MGHDK and CDR2 is SYGVNS. The CDR3 totals 14 residues. The V end was cut by 3 bases, the J end by 0 bases, with 6 bases between. The whole variable domain, remainder taken from reference TRBV25-1 and TRBJ2-4, is EADIYQTPRYLVIGTGKKITLECSQTMGHDKMYWYQQDPGMELHLIHYSYGVNSTEKGDLSSESTVSRIRTEHFPLTLESARPSHTSQYLCASSEGVAKNIQYFGAGTRLSVL.